The 32 T cell receptor beta chains presented below share a single source sample, sequenced in a study of shared clonotypes between healthy human individuals. TCRdb keeps only in-frame clones here, not all; method: immunoSEQ multiplex PCR. Of under 350,000 clones in the sample, roughly 91% were seen once. The material sequenced was memory CD8+ T cells sorted from blood. The sample's subset: CD45RO+ cells pooled with CCR7-negative TemRA cells. These receptors were collected from a man younger than 35 in good health.

Turning to this clone: Other DNA sequences in the sample encode the same CDR3. The V and J genes are TRBV7-2 and TRBJ2-7; no clear D gene. The germline V gene encodes CDR1 SGHTA and CDR2 FQGNSA. V shed 1 base and J shed 3 bases, with 4 bases lying between them. The CDR3 has 12 amino acids. CDR3 in amino acids: CASSLVRYEQYF. The CDR3 nucleotides are TGTGCCAGCAGCTTAGTGCGCTACGAGCAGTACTTC.

The J gene is TRBJ2-1, the V gene TRBV30; 7 bases are a match to TRBD1. The length of the CDR3 is 15 residues. Germline CDR1 is GTSNPN and CDR2 is SVGIG (reference sequence). J lost 0 bases, V lost 2 bases, and 4 bases had no gene match. The CDR3 protein is CAWSPDRVSYNEQFF. The CDR3, as DNA: TGTGCCTGGAGTCCTGACAGGGTCTCCTACAATGAGCAGTTCTTC.

This chain links TRBV19 with TRBJ2-5; perhaps TRBD1 as D (6 bases). Trimming stripped 6 bases from V and 5 bases from J, with 10 bases between. The CDR3 is made up of 12 amino acids. Per the germline V gene, CDR1 is LNHDA and CDR2 is SQIVND (reference sequence). CDR3 region: CASRTRGETQYF. Written as DNA, the CDR3 is TGTGCCAGTAGAACGAGGGGGGAGACCCAGTACTTC.

V gene TRBV2 combines with J gene TRBJ2-2; 11 bases line up with TRBD2. Germline V gene data show CDR1 as SNHLY and CDR2 as FYNNEI. Trimming removed 8 bases from V and 3 bases from J; junction bases left unmatched: 14. The CDR3 is 18 residues long. CDR3 residues: CASRGGPLSGGDTGELFF. The CDR3 DNA reads TGTGCCAGCCGAGGAGGGCCCCTTAGCGGGGGGGACACCGGGGAGCTGTTTTTT. The complete variable domain, with remaining parts taken from reference TRBV2 and TRBJ2-2, reads EPEVTQTPSHQVTQMGQEVILRCVPISNHLYFYWYRQILGQKVEFLVSFYNNEISEKSEIFDDQFSVERPDGSNFTLKIRSTKLEDSAMYFCASRGGPLSGGDTGELFFGEGSRLTVL.

The V call is TRBV6-5, the J call TRBJ1-1; D unclear. Per germline, CDR1 MNHEY and CDR2 SVGAGI. The CDR3 length is 10 residues. The ends were cut back, 11 bases at V and 4 bases at J, with 8 bases in the middle. The CDR3 nucleotides are TGTGCCTGTCTGAGCACTGAAGCTTTCTTT. Protein product: CACLSTEAFF.

The rearrangement links TRBV28 to TRBJ2-2, with 8 bases matching TRBD1. The CDR3 covers 16 residues. The V segment lost 5 bases and the J segment 5 bases; nucleotides outside the gene matches: 10. Germline V gene data show CDR1 as MDHEN and CDR2 as SYDVKM. This CDR3 is CASSRFTGGATGELFF. CDR3 DNA: TGTGCCAGCAGTCGTTTTACAGGGGGAGCGACCGGGGAGCTGTTTTTT.

The V gene is TRBV27, the J gene TRBJ1-1; D may be TRBD1 (5 bases). Germline V gene sequence: CDR1 MNHEY, CDR2 SMNVEV (reference sequence). The CDR3 length is 11 residues. Trimming cost V 6 bases and J 10 bases, with 12 bases left between them. CDR3 amino acids: CASSSMGGAFF. The CDR3 coding sequence is TGTGCCAGCAGCTCCATGGGGGGAGCTTTCTTT.

V usage is TRBV4-1 and J usage is TRBJ1-5; D might be TRBD1 (6 bases). Germline CDR1 MGHRA, CDR2 YSYEKL. The V end was cut by 2 bases, the J end by 3 bases, with 11 bases between. The CDR3 has 15 amino acids. The CDR3 loop reads CASSQKDSYNQPQHF. The CDR3 bases are TGCGCCAGCAGCCAAAAGGACAGCTACAATCAGCCCCAGCATTTT.

The chain has TRBV27 and TRBJ1-2; 9 bases line up with TRBD1. CDR3 length: 14 residues. Germline CDR1 and CDR2: MNHEY and SMNVEV (reference sequence). The V segment lost 7 bases and the J segment 5 bases; nucleotides outside the gene matches: 8. CDR3 in amino acids: CASTYRGPDYGYTF. CDR3 sequence (DNA): TGTGCCAGCACCTACAGGGGGCCGGATTATGGCTACACCTTC.

The V call is TRBV5-1, the J call TRBJ2-2; 9 nucleotides agree with TRBD1. CDR1 and CDR2 (germline): SGHRS, YFSETQ. With 5 bases clipped from V and 5 bases from J, the junction kept 13 bases outside the gene matches. The CDR3 has 17 residues. CDR3: CASRSGTGLFRTGELFF. The CDR3 DNA reads as TGCGCCAGCAGATCCGGGACAGGGTTATTCCGGACCGGGGAGCTGTTTTTT. The variable domain in full, with the rest retrieved from reference TRBV5-1 and TRBJ2-2, is KAGVTQTPRYLIKTRGQQVTLSCSPISGHRSVSWYQQTPGQGLQFLFEYFSETQRNKGNFPGRFSGRQFSNSRSEMNVSTLELGDSALYLCASRSGTGLFRTGELFFGEGSRLTVL.

V gene TRBV28 combines with J gene TRBJ2-4; 10 bases agree with TRBD1. CDR1 and CDR2 (germline): MDHEN, SYDVKM. CDR3 length: 18 residues. The J segment lost 0 bases and the V segment lost 5 bases, leaving 10 bases of the junction unmatched. The CDR3 loop is CASSEVTGGTQAKNIQYF. As DNA, the CDR3 is TGTGCCAGCAGTGAGGTGACAGGGGGCACCCAAGCCAAAAACATTCAGTACTTC.

This chain links TRBV11-2 with TRBJ1-4, with D tentatively TRBD1 (6 bases). V lost 0 bases and J 10 bases, leaving 9 bases between the germline ends. Germline loops: CDR1 SGHAT, CDR2 FQNNGV. The CDR3 is 13 residues long. CDR3 sequence reads: CASSLDLGAKLFF. As DNA, the CDR3 is TGTGCCAGCAGCTTAGATTTGGGGGCAAAACTGTTTTTT.

The chain employs TRBV7-2 and TRBJ2-7; D remains ambiguous. The V gene's germline CDR1 is SGHTA and CDR2 FQGNSA. The V gene lost 0 bases and the J gene lost 1 base, with 7 bases spanning the gap. The CDR3 has 14 amino acids. The CDR3 DNA reads TGTGCCAGCAGCTTAGCAGGCGGATCCTACGAGCAGTACTTC. It is translated as CASSLAGGSYEQYF.

The chain is built from TRBV4-1 and TRBJ1-4; 9 bases line up with TRBD1. Trimming took 1 base from V and 0 from J; bases not matched to a gene: 0. In germline, CDR1 is MGHRA, CDR2 YSYEKL. CDR3 length: 16 amino acids. CDR3 nucleotides: TGCGCCAGCAGCCAAGGGACAGGGGCAACTAATGAAAAACTGTTTTTT. Translating gives CASSQGTGATNEKLFF.

This clone was seen just once. V usage is TRBV6-6 and J usage is TRBJ2-7; D is possibly TRBD2 (5 bases). Germline V gene sequence: CDR1 MNHNY, CDR2 SVGAGI (reference sequence). The CDR3 has 14 residues. V lost 0 bases, J lost 7 bases, and 13 bases lay in between. Here the CDR3 DNA reads TGTGCCAGCAGTTACTCGCTAGTCACGGGGGAGCAGTACTTC. This sequence encodes CASSYSLVTGEQYF.

The chain links TRBV10-1 to TRBJ2-3, with 12 positions matching TRBD2. CDR1 and CDR2 from the germline V gene are WNHNN and SYGVQD (reference sequence). The CDR3 has 17 amino acids. Trimming took 1 base from V and 6 from J; bases not matched to a gene: 8. The DNA for the CDR3 is TGCGCCAGCAGTGAGTACCTGACTAGCGGGAGACTGGATACGCAGTATTTT. This translates into CASSEYLTSGRLDTQYF.

V usage is TRBV28 and J usage is TRBJ1-6; D is ambiguous. Germline lookup yields CDR1 MDHEN and CDR2 SYDVKM. The CDR3 consists of 18 residues. Trimming shortened V by 4 bases and J by 7 bases, and 23 bases separated the two germline ends. The CDR3 loop is CASSSILLASHGNSPLHF. CDR3 coding DNA: TGTGCCAGCAGTTCCATTCTATTGGCAAGTCACGGAAATTCACCCCTCCACTTT.

The gene calls are TRBV14 and TRBJ2-7; D not resolved. Germline-derived CDR1 and CDR2 are SGHDN and FVKESK. The CDR3 contains 13 residues. Deletions cut 1 base from V and 4 bases from J, with 8 bases between. The CDR3 region is CASSQVLGYEQYF. In DNA, the CDR3 is TGTGCCAGCAGCCAAGTTCTGGGGTACGAGCAGTACTTC. Complete variable domain (other parts from reference TRBV14 and TRBJ2-7): EAGVTQFPSHSVIEKGQTVTLRCDPISGHDNLYWYRRVMGKEIKFLLHFVKESKQDESGMPNNRFLAERTGGTYSTLKVQPAELEDSGVYFCASSQVLGYEQYFGPGTRLTVT.

The chain has TRBV5-6 and TRBJ1-1; D gene ambiguous. The V gene lost 7 bases and the J gene lost 0 bases, with 10 bases spanning the gap. Germline CDR1 SGHDT, CDR2 YYEEEE. There are 13 residues in the CDR3. The CDR3 protein is CASGHGVNTEAFF. For the CDR3, the DNA is TGTGCCAGCGGTCATGGGGTGAACACTGAAGCTTTCTTT.

The chain carries TRBV7-6 and TRBJ2-3, with 9 bases fitting TRBD1. CDR3 length: 15 residues. Looked up from germline, CDR1 is SGHVS and CDR2 is FNYEAQ. V lost 5 bases and J lost 3; bases outside the gene matches: 6. CDR3 protein: CASSEGQGSTDTQYF. The CDR3 coding sequence is TGTGCCAGCAGCGAGGGACAGGGTAGTACAGATACGCAGTATTTT.

The gene calls are TRBV11-2 and TRBJ2-7; D is unclear. Trimming pared 5 bases from V and 3 bases from J, leaving 2 bases between. CDR1 and CDR2 from the germline V gene are SGHAT and FQNNGV. The CDR3 has 10 amino acids. DNA of the CDR3: TGTGCCAGCAGCCTCTACGAGCAGTACTTC. It specifies CASSLYEQYF.

The chain recombines TRBV6-5 with TRBJ2-7; 8 bases map to TRBD1. This CDR3 has 15 amino acids. With 4 bases clipped from V and 1 base from J, the junction kept 6 bases outside the gene matches. From germline, CDR1 is MNHEY and CDR2 SVGAGI. CDR3 sequence (DNA): TGTGCCAGCAGTTGGCGGACAGGGTCTTCCTACGAGCAGTACTTC. It yields the protein CASSWRTGSSYEQYF.

This clone appeared a single time. The rearrangement uses TRBV13 and TRBJ2-7; 12 bases fit TRBD2. Per the germline V gene, CDR1 is PRHDT and CDR2 is FYEKMQ (reference sequence). This CDR3 comprises 15 residues. With 4 bases clipped from V and 4 bases from J, the junction kept 5 bases outside the gene matches. DNA for the CDR3: TGTGCCAGCAGCTCTGGACTAGCGGGGTTATACGAGCAGTACTTC. It yields the protein CASSSGLAGLYEQYF.

The chain couples TRBV4-1 to TRBJ2-7; 8 nucleotides agree with TRBD2. The trim removed 5 bases at V and 1 base at J, leaving 4 bases unmatched. CDR3 length: 14 residues. Looked up from germline, CDR1 is MGHRA and CDR2 is YSYEKL. The CDR3 DNA is TGCGCCAGCAGCACGGGGGGGCCTTCCTACGAGCAGTACTTC. This codes for CASSTGGPSYEQYF.

V gene TRBV5-6 combines with J gene TRBJ1-3; D is unclear. Germline V gene lookup returns CDR1 SGHDT and CDR2 YYEEEE. The V end lost 5 bases, the J end lost 2 bases, and 11 bases lay between the germline ends. The CDR3 covers 14 residues. This CDR3 reads CASSFVKTGNTIYF. CDR3 in DNA: TGTGCCAGCAGTTTCGTCAAAACTGGAAACACCATATATTTT.

The rearrangement joins TRBV4-1 to TRBJ1-3, with 8 bases that match TRBD1. V gave up 5 bases and J gave up 3 bases; unmatched junction bases: 9. The CDR3 sequence is 16 residues long. Germline CDR1 is MGHRA and CDR2 is YSYEKL. This CDR3 reads CASSAGQATYGNTIYF. In DNA form, the CDR3 reads TGCGCCAGCAGCGCGGGACAGGCGACCTATGGAAACACCATATATTTT.

The chain has TRBV7-9 and TRBJ2-2; TRBD1 aligns across 7 bases. The germline V gene has CDR1 SEHNR and CDR2 FQNEAQ (reference sequence). This CDR3 contains 16 residues. V lost 4 bases to trimming and J lost 1 base; unmatched junction nucleotides: 6. The CDR3, as DNA: TGTGCCAGCAGCTCAATCGGGACAGAGAACACCGGGGAGCTGTTTTTT. This translates into CASSSIGTENTGELFF.

The chain employs TRBV19 and TRBJ2-7; TRBD1 matches 8 bases. This CDR3 region has 15 residues. Germline CDR1 LNHDA, CDR2 SQIVND (reference sequence). V lost 5 bases and J lost 3; bases outside the gene matches: 9. CDR3 nucleotide sequence: TGTGCCAGTAGTGATTATCCGGGACAGGACTACGAGCAGTACTTC. It specifies CASSDYPGQDYEQYF.

This clone has at least ten counts. V and J are TRBV28 and TRBJ1-2; weak D call: TRBD1 (5 bases). Trimming left V 6 bases short and J 7 bases short, with 15 bases between. The CDR3 consists of 13 residues. Germline lookup yields CDR1 MDHEN and CDR2 SYDVKM. This CDR3 is CASREGWVTGYTF. In DNA, the CDR3 is TGTGCCAGCAGAGAGGGGTGGGTCACTGGCTACACCTTC.

The chain combines TRBV11-2 with TRBJ2-1; 8 bases agree with TRBD2. CDR3 size: 16 residues. With 5 bases clipped from V and 4 bases from J, the junction kept 10 bases outside the gene matches. CDR1 and CDR2 (germline): SGHAT, FQNNGV. CDR3: CASSPAGTSIYNEQFF. CDR3 DNA: TGTGCCAGCAGCCCGGCCGGGACTAGTATTTACAATGAGCAGTTCTTC.

The chain links TRBV18 to TRBJ2-5, with no clear D. The CDR3 runs 14 residues. With 2 bases removed from V and 1 base from J, the gap between germline ends came to 8 bases. In germline, CDR1 is KGHSH, CDR2 LQKENI. For the CDR3, the DNA is TGTGCCAGCTCACCAACAGCTAGCCAAGAGACCCAGTACTTC. Amino acid sequence: CASSPTASQETQYF.

The V and J genes are TRBV9 and TRBJ2-3; 8 bases fit TRBD2. Trimming cost V 3 bases and J 5 bases; bases outside gene matches: 8. The length of the CDR3 is 15 residues. Germline CDR1 reads SGDLS; CDR2 reads YYNGEE. CDR3 sequence reads: CASSDTTAGVDTQYF. As DNA, the CDR3 is TGTGCCAGCAGCGATACTACAGCGGGAGTAGATACGCAGTATTTT.